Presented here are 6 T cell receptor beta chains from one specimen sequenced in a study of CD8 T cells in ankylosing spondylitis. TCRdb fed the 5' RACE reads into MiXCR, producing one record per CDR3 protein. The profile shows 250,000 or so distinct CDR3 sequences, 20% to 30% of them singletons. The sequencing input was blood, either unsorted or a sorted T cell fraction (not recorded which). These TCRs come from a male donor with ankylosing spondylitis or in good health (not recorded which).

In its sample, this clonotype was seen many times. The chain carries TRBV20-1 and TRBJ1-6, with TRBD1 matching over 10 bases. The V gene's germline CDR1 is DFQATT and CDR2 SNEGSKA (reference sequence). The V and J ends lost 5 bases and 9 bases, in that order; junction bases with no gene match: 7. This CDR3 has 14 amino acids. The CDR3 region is CSAPDRGRVSPLHF. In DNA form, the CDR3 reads TGCAGTGCTCCCGACAGGGGGCGGGTTTCACCCCTCCACTTT.

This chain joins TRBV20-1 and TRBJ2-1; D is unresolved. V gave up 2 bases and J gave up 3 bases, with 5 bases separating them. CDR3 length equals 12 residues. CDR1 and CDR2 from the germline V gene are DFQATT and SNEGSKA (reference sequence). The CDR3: CSARPHYNEQFF. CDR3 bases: TGCAGTGCTAGACCTCACTACAATGAGCAGTTCTTC.

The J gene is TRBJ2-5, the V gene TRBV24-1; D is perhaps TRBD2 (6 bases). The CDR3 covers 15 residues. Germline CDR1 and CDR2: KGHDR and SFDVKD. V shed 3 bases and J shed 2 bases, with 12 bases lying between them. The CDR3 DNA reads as TGTGCCACCAGTGATCCCAGACTAGAACAAGAGACCCAGTACTTC. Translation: CATSDPRLEQETQYF.

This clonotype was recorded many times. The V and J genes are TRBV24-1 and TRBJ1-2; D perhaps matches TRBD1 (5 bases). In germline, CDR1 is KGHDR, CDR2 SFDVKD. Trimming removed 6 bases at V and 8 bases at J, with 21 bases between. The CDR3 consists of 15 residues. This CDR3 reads CATSSPGRRGEGYTF. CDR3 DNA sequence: TGTGCCACCAGTTCCCCGGGACGCAGAGGAGAAGGCTACACCTTC.

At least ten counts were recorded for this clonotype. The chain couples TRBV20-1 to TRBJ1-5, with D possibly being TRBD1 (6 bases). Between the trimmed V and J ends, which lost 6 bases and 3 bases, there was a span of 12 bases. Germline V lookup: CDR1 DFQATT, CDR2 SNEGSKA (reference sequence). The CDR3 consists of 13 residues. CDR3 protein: CSADRTVNQPQHF. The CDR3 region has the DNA TGCAGTGCGGACCGGACAGTCAATCAGCCCCAGCATTTT.

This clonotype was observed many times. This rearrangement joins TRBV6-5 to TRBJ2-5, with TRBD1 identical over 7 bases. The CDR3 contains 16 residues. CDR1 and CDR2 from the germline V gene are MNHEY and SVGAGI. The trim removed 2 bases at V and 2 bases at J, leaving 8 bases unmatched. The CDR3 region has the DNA TGTGCCAGCAGTTACACCGCCGGGACAGCACAAGAGACCCAGTACTTC. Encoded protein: CASSYTAGTAQETQYF.